Listed below are T cell receptor beta chains from one sample, sequenced in a study of shared clonotypes between healthy human individuals. Data came from immunoSEQ multiplex PCR; TCRdb stores just in-frame clones and leaves some out. Among 1.4 million or so clones listed, around 98.5% were seen once. The sequencing input was naive CD4+ T cells sorted from blood. The receptors stem from a man younger than 45 in good health. The CDR3 runs from the conserved cysteine through the conserved F or W. A D gene is named only where the DNA matches it firmly. Only part of the rows carry a size: once, few, many, or a class if the clone is expanded.

j_call v_call clone_size d_call cdr3_aa cdr3_nt
TRBJ2-2 TRBV10-1 - - CASSEWENRNTGELFF TGCGCCAGCAGTGAATGGGAGAATAGGAACACCGGGGAGCTGTTTTTT
TRBJ2-7 TRBV27 - - CASSLSFRTASYEQYF TGTGCCAGCAGTTTATCGTTTAGGACAGCGTCCTACGAGCAGTACTTC
TRBJ2-7 TRBV7-6 - TRBD2 CASSSGLAGGYEQYF TGTGCCAGCAGCAGCGGACTAGCGGGAGGGTACGAGCAGTACTTC
TRBJ1-2 TRBV25-1 - TRBD1 CASSHPATGGRGYGYTF TGTGCCAGCAGTCACCCAGCCACAGGGGGCAGGGGCTATGGCTACACCTTC
TRBJ2-3 TRBV5-4 - - CASSTRPNTDTQYF TGTGCCAGCAGTACTCGACCAAACACAGATACGCAGTATTTT
TRBJ1-4 TRBV5-1 - TRBD1 CASRTTGTANEKLFF TGCGCCAGCAGAACTACCGGGACAGCGAATGAAAAACTGTTTTTT
TRBJ1-2 TRBV4-3 - TRBD1 CASSQVDRGANFYGYTF TGCGCCAGCAGCCAAGTGGACAGGGGGGCGAATTTCTATGGCTACACCTTC
TRBJ2-7 TRBV5-1 - - CASSLAVGTSYEQYF TGCGCCAGCAGCTTGGCCGTGGGGACCTCCTACGAGCAGTACTTC
TRBJ2-5 TRBV2 - - CASSGRAQETQYF TGTGCCAGCAGTGGCAGGGCCCAAGAGACCCAGTACTTC
TRBJ2-5 TRBV5-4 - TRBD1 CASSPGGLSQETQYF TGTGCCAGCAGCCCAGGGGGTTTGTCCCAAGAGACCCAGTACTTC
TRBJ2-3 TRBV7-2 - - CASSLRRADTQYF TGTGCCAGCAGCTTGAGGAGAGCAGATACGCAGTATTTT
TRBJ2-2 TRBV10-1 - TRBD1 CASSEFPGTGGTGELFF TGCGCCAGCAGTGAGTTTCCCGGGACAGGGGGCACCGGGGAGCTGTTTTTT
TRBJ2-1 TRBV11-2 - TRBD2 CASRWTSGYNEQFF TGTGCCAGCAGATGGACTAGCGGTTACAATGAGCAGTTCTTC
TRBJ1-2 TRBV21-1 - - CASSKEGGAGRVSRYGYTF TGTGCCAGCAGCAAAGAGGGGGGAGCGGGCAGGGTATCGCGCTATGGCTACACCTTC
TRBJ2-1 TRBV4-3 - - CASSQDYSGGSYNEQFF TGCGCCAGCAGCCAAGATTATAGCGGAGGCTCCTACAATGAGCAGTTCTTC
TRBJ1-1 TRBV6-5 - TRBD1 CASSDRGSDTEAFF TGTGCCAGCAGCGACAGGGGTAGCGACACTGAAGCTTTCTTT
TRBJ2-6 TRBV6-5 - - CASSFQTFSGANVLTF TGTGCCAGCAGTTTCCAGACATTCTCTGGGGCCAACGTCCTGACTTTC
TRBJ2-5 TRBV2 once - CASSSETQYF TGTGCCAGCTCTTCTGAGACCCAGTACTTC
TRBJ2-5 TRBV5-1 - - CASTEGEETQYF TGCGCCAGCACCGAGGGCGAAGAGACCCAGTACTTC
TRBJ2-7 TRBV6-1 - - CASSATATYEQYF TGTGCCAGCAGTGCTACAGCCACCTACGAGCAGTACTTC
TRBJ1-2 TRBV27 - - CASKVPAVDYGYTF TGTGCCAGCAAAGTTCCGGCGGTGGACTATGGCTACACCTTC